What follows are 17 T cell receptor beta chains derived from one specimen sequenced in a study of response to subunit inactivated influenza vaccine (dated by TCRdb to the late 2010s). The receptor library was made with RT-PCR. Sequencing instrument: Illumina HiSeq 2500. In-frame beta chains were kept once TCRdb had trimmed the public reads at Q25 with fastp and called clones with MiXCR. Every entry covers one CDR3 protein and lists the most common genes and DNA from its rows. Recorded for this sample are about 780,000 distinct CDR3 sequences; around 18% of them occurred a single time. Roughly 11% of the sample goes to the ten largest clones. The sample in question was PBMCs from blood, obtained more than 4 days after vaccination. The receptor set was obtained from a man aged 45-65 years who received an inactivated influenza vaccine. Donor details come from another sample of the same person, matched by shared clones.

The count of this clonotype is one. This sequence joins TRBV6-5 and TRBJ1-1; possible D gene TRBD1, 6 bases. CDR1 and CDR2 from the germline V gene are MNHEY and SVGAGI. This CDR3 is built from 12 residues. Trimming left V 4 bases short and J 11 bases short, with 14 bases between. The DNA of the CDR3 is TGTGCCAGCAGTTCCAGGGGTGCGATGGCTTTCTTT. Amino acid sequence: CASSSRGAMAFF.

This clonotype was detected ten times or more. The V and J genes are TRBV7-2 and TRBJ2-2, with TRBD2 as a possible D gene (5 bases). CDR3 length: 14 residues. V was clipped by 5 bases and J by 5 bases, with 12 bases between them. The germline gives CDR1 SGHTA, CDR2 FQGNSA. CDR3 bases: TGTGCCAGCAGCCGCGTGGGCGGGACCGGGGAGCTGTTTTTT. Translating gives CASSRVGGTGELFF.

The J gene is TRBJ2-3, the V gene TRBV10-3; D is undetermined. The V end lost 0 bases, the J end lost 7 bases, and 8 bases lay between the germline ends. The germline gives CDR1 ENHRY, CDR2 SYGVKD. The CDR3 is made up of 13 amino acids. The CDR3 sequence: CAISESGFYTQYF. The CDR3 coding sequence is TGTGCCATCAGTGAGTCAGGCTTCTATACGCAGTATTTT.

The chain recombines TRBV6-1 with TRBJ2-1; D is unclear. Germline V CDR1 and CDR2: MNHNS, SASEGT. V was cut by 1 base and J by 0 bases, with 7 bases left in between. This CDR3 contains 15 residues. CDR3 sequence: CASSEDQTSYNEQFF. CDR3 in DNA: TGTGCCAGCAGTGAAGACCAGACCTCCTACAATGAGCAGTTCTTC.

The chain couples TRBV10-3 to TRBJ2-7; D may be TRBD1 (6 bases). The germline V gene encodes CDR1 ENHRY and CDR2 SYGVKD. V dropped 6 bases and J dropped 4 bases, with 16 bases sitting between them. This CDR3 is built from 14 residues. CDR3 nucleotide sequence: TGTGCCATCAGCGGACAGAGGACCTATTACGAGCAGTACTTC. Its translation: CAISGQRTYYEQYF.

This clonotype showed up just a few times. The chain combines TRBV5-1 with TRBJ2-5; D remains ambiguous. The V and J ends lost 3 bases and 5 bases respectively, with 11 bases between them. The V gene's germline CDR1 is SGHRS and CDR2 YFSETQ. This CDR3 comprises 13 residues. The CDR3 DNA is TGCGCCAGCAGCTCTCAGGCTGGGGAGACCCAGTACTTC. Translated, it gives CASSSQAGETQYF.

This clonotype was observed many times. The rearrangement uses TRBV12-3 or TRBV12-4 and TRBJ2-1; the D gene is possibly TRBD1 (6 bases). V dropped 4 bases and J dropped 13 bases, with 17 bases sitting between them. The length of the CDR3 is 13 residues. CDR3 in amino acids: CASSSSNRDIQFF. CDR3 sequence (DNA): TGTGCCAGCAGTTCTTCAAACCGGGACATTCAGTTCTTC.

This rearrangement joins TRBV20-1 to TRBJ2-3; D is unclear. The CDR3 is 15 amino acids. V was clipped by 3 bases and J by 2 bases, with 15 bases between them. The germline V gene has CDR1 DFQATT and CDR2 SNEGSKA (reference sequence). CDR3 in amino acids: CSASRPSGSTDTQYF. The CDR3 nucleotides read TGCAGTGCTAGTCGGCCTAGTGGATCCACAGATACGCAGTATTTT.

The table lists this clonotype with a few counts. As DNA, the CDR3 is TGTGCCAGCAGTTTAGGAAATTGGGGCACAGATACGCAGTATTTT. Its protein product is CASSLGNWGTDTQYF. The gene calls are TRBV27 and TRBJ2-3, with D uncertain. The CDR3 covers 15 residues. The V end was cut by 2 bases, the J end by 1 base, with 10 bases between. Germline V lookup: CDR1 MNHEY, CDR2 SMNVEV (reference sequence).

This clonotype came up a few times. V is TRBV20-1 and J is TRBJ1-2; 8 positions match TRBD1. In germline, CDR1 is DFQATT, CDR2 SNEGSKA (reference sequence). The CDR3 is 15 residues long. Trimming took 0 bases from V and 5 from J; bases not matched to a gene: 8. This CDR3 reads CSARDLETGVYGYTF. In nucleotides, the CDR3 is TGCAGTGCTAGAGATTTGGAGACAGGGGTTTATGGCTACACCTTC.

This sequence joins TRBV29-1 and TRBJ1-4, with D perhaps TRBD1 (6 bases). Trimming shortened V by 8 bases and J by 8 bases, and 18 bases separated the two germline ends. In germline, CDR1 is SQVTM, CDR2 ANQGSEA. This CDR3 is 13 amino acids long. This chain's CDR3 is CSFRQAGREKLFF. CDR3 DNA sequence: TGCAGCTTCCGACAGGCGGGGCGGGAAAAACTGTTTTTT.

This clonotype was recorded many times. The chain has TRBV20-1 and TRBJ2-7; D is possibly TRBD2 (5 bases). The germline gives CDR1 DFQATT, CDR2 SNEGSKA (reference sequence). Trimming stripped 0 bases from V and 1 base from J, with 13 bases between. The CDR3 runs to 15 residues. The CDR3 sequence: CSARDYVTGSYEQYF. The CDR3 nucleotides read TGCAGTGCTAGAGATTACGTGACGGGATCCTACGAGCAGTACTTC.

This chain uses TRBV27 with TRBJ2-7; D is unresolved. This CDR3 is 14 amino acids long. Trimming pared 2 bases from V and 1 base from J, leaving 9 bases between. Germline V lookup: CDR1 MNHEY, CDR2 SMNVEV (reference sequence). The CDR3 sequence: CASSLQPGSYEQYF. CDR3 coding DNA: TGTGCCAGCAGTTTACAACCGGGTTCCTACGAGCAGTACTTC.

A few counts support this clonotype. The chain couples TRBV7-8 to TRBJ1-5; TRBD1 matches at 7 bases. This CDR3 contains 16 residues. Trimming cost V 5 bases and J 1 base; bases outside gene matches: 8. Germline lookup yields CDR1 SGHVS and CDR2 FQNEAQ. CDR3 sequence: CASSPWGDSSNQPQHF. In DNA, the CDR3 is TGTGCCAGCAGCCCGTGGGGGGACAGCAGCAATCAGCCCCAGCATTTT.

There are a few counts of this clonotype. The chain recombines TRBV6-2 or TRBV6-3 with TRBJ2-1; D possibly matches TRBD1 or TRBD2 (6 bases each). The CDR3 has 13 amino acids. Germline loops: CDR1 MNHEY, CDR2 SVGEGT. V lost 11 bases to trimming and J lost 6 bases, with 17 bases between them. This CDR3 is CAYKGGISNEQFF. The CDR3 bases are TGTGCCTATAAAGGGGGGATTTCCAATGAGCAGTTCTTC.

This clonotype was recorded once. CDR3 DNA sequence: TGTGCCACCAGTGATTTAGGGGGTACGCAGTATTTT. Amino acid sequence: CATSDLGGTQYF. This rearrangement joins TRBV24-1 to TRBJ2-3; D perhaps matches TRBD1 (6 bases). Germline V lookup: CDR1 KGHDR, CDR2 SFDVKD. With 1 base removed from V and 8 bases from J, the gap between germline ends came to 6 bases. The length of the CDR3 is 12 residues.

The genes are TRBV9 and TRBJ2-3; unclear D gene. V lost 0 bases to trimming and J lost 2 bases, with 4 bases between them. The CDR3 has 13 amino acids. CDR1 is SGDLS and CDR2 is YYNGEE in the germline V gene. Here the CDR3 DNA reads TGTGCCAGCAGCGTAGTTATCACAGATACGCAGTATTTT. Encoded protein: CASSVVITDTQYF.